One sample yielded the 7 T cell receptor beta chains listed below, sequenced in a study of blood T cell repertoires in COVID-19. Sequencing used immunoSEQ multiplex PCR; TCRdb keeps in-frame clones, though not all of them. Among approximately 200,000 clones listed, about nine tenths were seen once. The source material was peripheral blood. The receptor set was obtained from a woman aged 55-69 years with acute or convalescent COVID-19.

This chain connects TRBV7-9 to TRBJ2-1, with 8 bases identical to TRBD2. V lost 5 bases and J lost 8; bases outside the gene matches: 14. This CDR3 region has 16 residues. Germline V lookup: CDR1 SEHNR, CDR2 FQNEAQ (reference sequence). CDR3 sequence: CASSQFGGLVSDEQFF. Written as DNA, the CDR3 is TGTGCCAGCAGCCAATTCGGGGGACTAGTAAGCGATGAGCAGTTCTTC. Full variable domain (outside the CDR3, taken from reference TRBV7-9 and TRBJ2-1): DTGVSQNPRHKITKRGQNVTFRCDPISEHNRLYWYRQTLGQGPEFLTYFQNEAQLEKSRLLSDRFSAERPKGSFSTLEIQRTEQGDSAMYLCASSQFGGLVSDEQFFGPGTRLTVL.

This chain joins TRBV19 and TRBJ1-6; 8 nucleotides line up with TRBD1. The ends lost 8 bases at V and 7 bases at J; junction bases unmatched: 4. This CDR3 is built from 13 residues. In germline, CDR1 is LNHDA, CDR2 SQIVND (reference sequence). CDR3 in amino acids: CASPGQVNSPLHF. CDR3 in DNA: TGTGCCAGTCCGGGACAGGTGAATTCACCCCTCCACTTT.

The J gene is TRBJ2-7, the V gene TRBV6-2 or TRBV6-3, with TRBD1 matching 7 bases. J was trimmed by 4 bases and V by 5 bases; bases with no gene match: 14. The length of the CDR3 is 16 residues. CDR1 is MNHEY and CDR2 is SVGEGT in the germline V gene. CDR3 bases: TGTGCCAGCAGTACAACCATAGACAGGGCTTATTACGAGCAGTACTTC. It encodes CASSTTIDRAYYEQYF.

The chain employs TRBV27 and TRBJ2-7, with 8 nucleotides matching TRBD2. J was trimmed by 3 bases and V by 6 bases; bases with no gene match: 10. The CDR3 is 15 amino acids. Germline-derived CDR1 and CDR2 are MNHEY and SMNVEV (reference sequence). Here the CDR3 DNA reads TGTGCCAGCAGCTCGCCTAGCGGGTCTTACTACGAGCAGTACTTC. It is translated as CASSSPSGSYYEQYF.

This chain links TRBV7-8 with TRBJ2-7; 13 bases are shared with TRBD2. Germline lookup yields CDR1 SGHVS and CDR2 FQNEAQ. The CDR3 has 16 residues. Germline trimming cut 3 bases from V and 4 bases from J; bases unmatched to any gene: 6. The CDR3 DNA is TGTGCCAGCAGCTTGGAGGGACTAGCGGGGCCTTACGAGCAGTACTTC. This codes for CASSLEGLAGPYEQYF.

The CDR3 bases are TGTGCCAGCAGTTTGGATGCAGGTCCTAAAGCTTTCTTT. It encodes CASSLDAGPKAFF. The chain employs TRBV12-3 or TRBV12-4 and TRBJ1-1; no clear D gene. The CDR3 has 13 amino acids. V lost 3 bases and J 9 bases, leaving 14 bases between the germline ends.

The chain employs TRBV9 and TRBJ1-3; D gene ambiguous. The germline V and J ends were trimmed by 0 bases and 7 bases, with 17 bases remaining between them. CDR3 length equals 16 residues. In germline, CDR1 is SGDLS, CDR2 YYNGEE. The CDR3 DNA reads TGTGCCAGCAGCGTAGCTGGAGGGAATTATGTCAACACCATATATTTT. It specifies CASSVAGGNYVNTIYF.